The clone carrying this T cell receptor (beta chain) turned up a few times. What it binds is unknown. Repertoires were generated with immunoSEQ multiplex PCR, while TCRdb's copy carries only in-frame clones and drops some. This table has about 95,000 clones, less than 80% appearing once. V was pared by 1 base and J by 5 bases, with 13 bases between. Germline values: CDR1 SGDLS, CDR2 YYNGEE. CDR3 length: 15 amino acids. This sample is part of a study of shared clonotypes between healthy human individuals. Study outcomes and limitations: Clonotypes shared by all four sorted-subset donors had higher generation probabilities than non-shared clonotypes. Approximately 5% was the fraction of naive CD4 clonotypes found shared across a few donors.

The receptor comes from a man in his thirties or forties in good health. Sequenced: memory CD8+ T cells sorted from blood. The sample's subset: CD45RO+ cells pooled with CCR7-negative TemRA cells. J is TRBJ2-1 and V is TRBV9; a possible D gene is TRBD2 (5 bases). The CDR3 is CASSVFGVPDNEQFF. The CDR3 DNA is TGTGCCAGCAGCGTATTCGGGGTGCCCGACAATGAGCAGTTCTTC.